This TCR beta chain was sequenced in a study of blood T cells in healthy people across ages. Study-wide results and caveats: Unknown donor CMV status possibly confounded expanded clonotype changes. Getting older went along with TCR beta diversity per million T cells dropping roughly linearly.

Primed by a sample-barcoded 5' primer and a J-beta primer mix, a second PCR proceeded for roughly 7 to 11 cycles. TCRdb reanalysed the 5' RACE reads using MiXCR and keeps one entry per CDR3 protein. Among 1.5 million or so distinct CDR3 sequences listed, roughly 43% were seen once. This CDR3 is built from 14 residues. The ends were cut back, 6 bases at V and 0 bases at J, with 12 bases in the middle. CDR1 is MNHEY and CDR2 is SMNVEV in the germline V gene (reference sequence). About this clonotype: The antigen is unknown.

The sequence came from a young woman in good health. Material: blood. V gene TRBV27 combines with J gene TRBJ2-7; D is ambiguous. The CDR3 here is CASSSIAHSYEQYF. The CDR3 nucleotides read TGTGCCAGCAGCTCTATCGCCCACTCCTACGAGCAGTACTTC.